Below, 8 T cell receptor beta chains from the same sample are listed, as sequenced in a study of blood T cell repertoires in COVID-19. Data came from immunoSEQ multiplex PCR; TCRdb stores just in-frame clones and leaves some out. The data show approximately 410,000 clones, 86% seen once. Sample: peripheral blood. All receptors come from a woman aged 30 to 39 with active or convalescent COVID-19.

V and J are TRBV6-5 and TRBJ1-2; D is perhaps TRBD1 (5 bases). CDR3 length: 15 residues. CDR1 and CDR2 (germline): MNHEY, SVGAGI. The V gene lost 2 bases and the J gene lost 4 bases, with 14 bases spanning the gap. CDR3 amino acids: CASSYNAGLAYGYTF. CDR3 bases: TGTGCCAGCAGTTACAACGCAGGGCTGGCCTATGGCTACACCTTC.

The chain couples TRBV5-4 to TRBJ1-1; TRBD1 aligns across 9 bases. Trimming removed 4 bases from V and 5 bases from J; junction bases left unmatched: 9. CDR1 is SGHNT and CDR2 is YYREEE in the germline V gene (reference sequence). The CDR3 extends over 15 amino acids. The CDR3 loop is CASSLIDRGKTEAFF. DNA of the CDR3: TGTGCCAGCAGCCTCATCGACAGGGGGAAAACTGAAGCTTTCTTT.

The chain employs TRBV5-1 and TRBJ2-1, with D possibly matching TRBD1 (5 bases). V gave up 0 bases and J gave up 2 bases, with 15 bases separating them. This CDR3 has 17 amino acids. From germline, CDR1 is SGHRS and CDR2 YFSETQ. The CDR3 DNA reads TGCGCCAGCAGCTTGGCCGTGACAGACTTCACCTACAATGAGCAGTTCTTC. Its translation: CASSLAVTDFTYNEQFF.

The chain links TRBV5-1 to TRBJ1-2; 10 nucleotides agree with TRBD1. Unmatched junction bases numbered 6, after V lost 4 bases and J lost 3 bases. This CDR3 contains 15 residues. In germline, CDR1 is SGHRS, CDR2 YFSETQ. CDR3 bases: TGCGCCAGCAGCCCCCTAGGGACAGGGGACTATGGCTACACCTTC. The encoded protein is CASSPLGTGDYGYTF.

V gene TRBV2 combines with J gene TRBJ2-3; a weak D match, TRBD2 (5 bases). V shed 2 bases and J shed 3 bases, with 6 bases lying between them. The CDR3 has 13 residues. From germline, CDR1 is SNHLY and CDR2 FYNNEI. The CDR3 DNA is TGTGCCAGCAGTGAATGGGAGACAGATACGCAGTATTTT. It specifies CASSEWETDTQYF.

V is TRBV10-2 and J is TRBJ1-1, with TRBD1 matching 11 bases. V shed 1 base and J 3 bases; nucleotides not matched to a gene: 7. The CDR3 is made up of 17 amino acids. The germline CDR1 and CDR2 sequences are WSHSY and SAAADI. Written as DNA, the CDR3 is TGCGCCAGCAGTGAGTTCCCCGGACAGGGGGCTGACACTGAAGCTTTCTTT. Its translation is CASSEFPGQGADTEAFF.

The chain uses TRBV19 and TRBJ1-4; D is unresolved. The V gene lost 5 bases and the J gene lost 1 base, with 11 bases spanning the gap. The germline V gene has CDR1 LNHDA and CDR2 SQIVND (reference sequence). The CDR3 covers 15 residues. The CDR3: CASSLPRGTNEKLFF. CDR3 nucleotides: TGTGCCAGTAGTCTCCCGCGGGGAACTAATGAAAAACTGTTTTTT.

The CDR3 reads CAWTGVANQPQHF. CDR3 DNA: TGTGCCTGGACAGGGGTTGCAAATCAGCCCCAGCATTTT. The J gene is TRBJ1-5, the V gene TRBV30, with D perhaps TRBD1 (6 bases). The CDR3 totals 13 residues. Per the germline V gene, CDR1 is GTSNPN and CDR2 is SVGIG (reference sequence). V lost 4 bases and J 4 bases, leaving 11 bases between the germline ends.